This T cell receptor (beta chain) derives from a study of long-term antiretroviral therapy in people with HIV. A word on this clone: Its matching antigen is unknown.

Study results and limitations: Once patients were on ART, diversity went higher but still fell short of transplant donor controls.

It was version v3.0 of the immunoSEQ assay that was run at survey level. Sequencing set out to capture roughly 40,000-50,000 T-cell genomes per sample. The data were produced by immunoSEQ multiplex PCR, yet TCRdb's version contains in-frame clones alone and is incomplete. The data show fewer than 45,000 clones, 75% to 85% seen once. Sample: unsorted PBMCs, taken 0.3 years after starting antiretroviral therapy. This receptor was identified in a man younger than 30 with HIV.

The CDR3, as DNA: TGTGCCAGCAGTCCTACAGGGGGATTCAGGAATGAGCAGTTCTTC. Protein product: CASSPTGGFRNEQFF. The chain joins TRBV27 to TRBJ2-1, with 8 bases aligning to TRBD1. The junction had 10 bases not matched to a gene; V was cut back by 5 bases and J by 7 bases. The CDR3 sequence is 15 residues long. Germline V gene lookup returns CDR1 MNHEY and CDR2 SMNVEV (reference sequence).